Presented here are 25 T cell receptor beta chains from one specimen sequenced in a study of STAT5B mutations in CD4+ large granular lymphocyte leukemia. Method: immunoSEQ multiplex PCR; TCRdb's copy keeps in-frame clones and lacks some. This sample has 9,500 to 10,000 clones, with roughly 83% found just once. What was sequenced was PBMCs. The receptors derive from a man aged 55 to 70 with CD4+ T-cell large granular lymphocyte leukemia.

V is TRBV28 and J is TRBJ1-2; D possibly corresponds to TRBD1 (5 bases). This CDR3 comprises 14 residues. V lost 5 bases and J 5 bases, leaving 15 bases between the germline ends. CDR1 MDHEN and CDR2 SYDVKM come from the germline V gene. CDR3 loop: CASSLDETAYGYTF. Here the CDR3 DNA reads TGTGCCAGCAGTCTTGACGAGACAGCGTATGGCTACACCTTC.

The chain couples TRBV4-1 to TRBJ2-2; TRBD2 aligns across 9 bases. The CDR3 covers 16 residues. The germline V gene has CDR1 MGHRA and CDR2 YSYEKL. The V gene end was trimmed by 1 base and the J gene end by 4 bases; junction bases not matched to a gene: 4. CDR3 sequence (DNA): TGCGCCAGCAGCCAAGTGAATAGCGGGAGCACCGGGGAGCTGTTTTTT. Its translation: CASSQVNSGSTGELFF.

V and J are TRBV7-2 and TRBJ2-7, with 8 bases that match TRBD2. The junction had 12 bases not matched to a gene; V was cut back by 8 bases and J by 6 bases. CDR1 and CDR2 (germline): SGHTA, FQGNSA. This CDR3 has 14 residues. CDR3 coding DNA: TGTGCCAGCCGTTTGGGGAGCGGGAGCGCCGAGCAGTACTTC. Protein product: CASRLGSGSAEQYF. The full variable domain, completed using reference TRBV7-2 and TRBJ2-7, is GAGVSQSPSNKVTEKGKDVELRCDPISGHTALYWYRQSLGQGLEFLIYFQGNSAPDKSGLPSDRFSAERTGGSVSTLTIQRTQQEDSAVYLCASRLGSGSAEQYFGPGTRLTVT.

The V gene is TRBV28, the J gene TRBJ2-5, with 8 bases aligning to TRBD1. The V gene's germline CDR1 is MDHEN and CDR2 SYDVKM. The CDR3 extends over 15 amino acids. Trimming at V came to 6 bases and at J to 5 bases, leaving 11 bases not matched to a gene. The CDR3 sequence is CASSYRGQGTETQYF. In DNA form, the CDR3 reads TGTGCCAGCAGCTACCGTGGACAGGGTACTGAGACCCAGTACTTC.

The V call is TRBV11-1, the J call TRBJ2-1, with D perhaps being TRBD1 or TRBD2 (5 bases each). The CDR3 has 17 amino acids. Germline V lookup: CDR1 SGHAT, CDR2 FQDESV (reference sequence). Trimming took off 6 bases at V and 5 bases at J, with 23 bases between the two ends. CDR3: CASRPNETGTGNNEQFF. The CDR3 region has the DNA TGTGCCAGCAGACCAAACGAAACCGGGACGGGCAACAATGAGCAGTTCTTC.

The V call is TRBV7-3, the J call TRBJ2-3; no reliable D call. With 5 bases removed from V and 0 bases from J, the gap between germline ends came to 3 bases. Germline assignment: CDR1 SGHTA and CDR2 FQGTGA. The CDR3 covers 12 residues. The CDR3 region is CASSDSTDTQYF. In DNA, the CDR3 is TGTGCCAGCAGCGATAGCACAGATACGCAGTATTTT.

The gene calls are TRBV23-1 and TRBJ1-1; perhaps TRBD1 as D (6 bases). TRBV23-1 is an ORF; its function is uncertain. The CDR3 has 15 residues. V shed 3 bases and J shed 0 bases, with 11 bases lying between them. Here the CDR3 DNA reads TGCGCCAGCAGTCATAGGGGACACTTGAACACTGAAGCTTTCTTT. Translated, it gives CASSHRGHLNTEAFF.

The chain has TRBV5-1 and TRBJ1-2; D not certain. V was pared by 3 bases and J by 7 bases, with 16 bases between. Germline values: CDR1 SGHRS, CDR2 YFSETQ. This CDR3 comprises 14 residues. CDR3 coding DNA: TGCGCCAGCAGCTCCACCATTGGGTCATCTGGCTACACCTTC. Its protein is CASSSTIGSSGYTF.

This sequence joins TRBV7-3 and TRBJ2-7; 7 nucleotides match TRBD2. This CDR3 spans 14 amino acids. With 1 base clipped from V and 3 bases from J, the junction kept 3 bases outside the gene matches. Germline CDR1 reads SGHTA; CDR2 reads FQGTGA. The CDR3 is CASSLIGGSYEQYF. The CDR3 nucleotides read TGTGCCAGCAGCTTAATTGGCGGGAGCTACGAGCAGTACTTC. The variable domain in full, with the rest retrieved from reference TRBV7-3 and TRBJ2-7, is GAGVSQTPSNKVTEKGKYVELRCDPISGHTALYWYRQSLGQGPEFLIYFQGTGAADDSGLPNDRFFAVRPEGSVSTLKIQRTERGDSAVYLCASSLIGGSYEQYFGPGTRLTVT.

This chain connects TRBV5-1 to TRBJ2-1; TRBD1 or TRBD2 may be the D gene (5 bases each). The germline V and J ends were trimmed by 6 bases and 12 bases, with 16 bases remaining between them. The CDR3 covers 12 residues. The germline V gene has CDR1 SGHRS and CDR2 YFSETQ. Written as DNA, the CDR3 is TGCGCCAGCAAACCCGCGTTTGGGGGGCAGTTCTTC. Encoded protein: CASKPAFGGQFF.

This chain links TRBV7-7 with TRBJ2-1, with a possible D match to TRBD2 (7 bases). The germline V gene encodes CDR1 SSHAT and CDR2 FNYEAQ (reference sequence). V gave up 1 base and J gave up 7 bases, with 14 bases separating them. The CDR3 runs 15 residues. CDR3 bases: TGTGCCAGCAGCTTAGAGGGGGGGTCGGGGAATGAGCAGTTCTTC. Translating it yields CASSLEGGSGNEQFF.

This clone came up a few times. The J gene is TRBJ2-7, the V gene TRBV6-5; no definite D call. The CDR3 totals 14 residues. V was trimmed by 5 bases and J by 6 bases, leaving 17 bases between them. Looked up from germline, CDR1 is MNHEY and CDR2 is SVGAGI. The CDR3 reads CASSPTFSVAEQYF. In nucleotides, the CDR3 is TGTGCCAGCAGTCCCACTTTCTCAGTGGCCGAGCAGTACTTC.

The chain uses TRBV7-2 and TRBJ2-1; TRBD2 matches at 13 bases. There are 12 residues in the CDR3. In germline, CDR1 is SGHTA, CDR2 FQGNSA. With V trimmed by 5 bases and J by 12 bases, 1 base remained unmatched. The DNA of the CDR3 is TGTGCCAGCAGCACTAGCGGGAGGGTGCAGTTCTTC. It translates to CASSTSGRVQFF.

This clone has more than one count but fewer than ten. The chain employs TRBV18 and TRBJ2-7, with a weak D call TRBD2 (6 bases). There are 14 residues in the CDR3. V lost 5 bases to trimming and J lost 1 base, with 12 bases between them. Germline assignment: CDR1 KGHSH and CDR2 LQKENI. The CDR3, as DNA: TGTGCCAGCTCAGCCCTTGGAGGGTCCTACGAGCAGTACTTC. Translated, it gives CASSALGGSYEQYF.

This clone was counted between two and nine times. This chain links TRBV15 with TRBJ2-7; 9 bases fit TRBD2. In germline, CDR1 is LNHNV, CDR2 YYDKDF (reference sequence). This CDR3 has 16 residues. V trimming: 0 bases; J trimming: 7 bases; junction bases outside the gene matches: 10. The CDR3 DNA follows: TGTGCCACCAGCAGAGATAGGGCTAGCGGGACGAGTGAGCAGTACTTC. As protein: CATSRDRASGTSEQYF.

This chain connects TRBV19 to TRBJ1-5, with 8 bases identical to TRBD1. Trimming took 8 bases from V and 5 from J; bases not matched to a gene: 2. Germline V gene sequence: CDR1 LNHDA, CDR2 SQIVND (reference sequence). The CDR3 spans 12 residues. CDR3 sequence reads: CASGQGDQPQHF. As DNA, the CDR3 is TGTGCCAGTGGACAGGGTGATCAGCCCCAGCATTTT.

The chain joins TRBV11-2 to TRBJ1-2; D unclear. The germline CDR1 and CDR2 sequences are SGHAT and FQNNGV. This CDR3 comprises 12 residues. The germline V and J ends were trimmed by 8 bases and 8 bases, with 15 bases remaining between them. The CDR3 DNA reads TGTGCCAGCCCCCATCCTATGAGGGGCTACACCTTC. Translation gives CASPHPMRGYTF. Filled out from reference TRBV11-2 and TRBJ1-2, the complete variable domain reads EAGVAQSPRYKIIEKRQSVAFWCNPISGHATLYWYQQILGQGPKLLIQFQNNGVVDDSQLPKDRFSAERLKGVDSTLKIQPAKLEDSAVYLCASPHPMRGYTFGSGTRLTVV.

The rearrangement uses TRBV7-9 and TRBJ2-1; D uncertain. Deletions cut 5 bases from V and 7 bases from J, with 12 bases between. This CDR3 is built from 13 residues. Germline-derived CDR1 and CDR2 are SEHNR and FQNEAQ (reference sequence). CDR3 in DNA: TGTGCCAGCAGCGCCAATCAATATAATGAGCAGTTCTTC. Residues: CASSANQYNEQFF.

Here the CDR3 reads CASILGGTQYF. CDR3 in DNA: TGTGCCAGCATACTCGGGGGGACCCAGTACTTC. V and J are TRBV5-6 and TRBJ2-5, with D possibly matching TRBD2 (6 bases). Per germline, CDR1 SGHDT and CDR2 YYEEEE. The ends were cut back, 6 bases at V and 7 bases at J, with 10 bases in the middle. This CDR3 spans 11 amino acids.

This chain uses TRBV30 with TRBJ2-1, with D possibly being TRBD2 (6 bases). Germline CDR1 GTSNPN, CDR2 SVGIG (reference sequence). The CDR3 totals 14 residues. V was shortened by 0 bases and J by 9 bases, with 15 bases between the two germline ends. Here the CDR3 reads CAWSVAGGTGEQFF. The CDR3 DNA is TGTGCCTGGAGTGTAGCGGGTGGGACTGGTGAGCAGTTCTTC. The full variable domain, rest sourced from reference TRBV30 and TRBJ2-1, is SQTIHQWPATLVQPVGSPLSLECTVEGTSNPNLYWYRQAAGRGLQLLFYSVGIGQISSEVPQNLSASRPQDRQFILSSKKLLLSDSGFYLCAWSVAGGTGEQFFGPGTRLTVL.

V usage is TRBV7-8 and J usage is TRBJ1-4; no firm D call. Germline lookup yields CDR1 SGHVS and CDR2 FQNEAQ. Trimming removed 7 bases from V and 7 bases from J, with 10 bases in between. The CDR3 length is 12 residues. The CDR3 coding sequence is TGTGCCAGCACGGGGTTCGGTGAAAAACTGTTTTTT. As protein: CASTGFGEKLFF.

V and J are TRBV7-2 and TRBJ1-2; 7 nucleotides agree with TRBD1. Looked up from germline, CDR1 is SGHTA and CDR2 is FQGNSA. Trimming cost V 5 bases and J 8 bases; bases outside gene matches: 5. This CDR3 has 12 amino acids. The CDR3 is CASSTRQGGYTF. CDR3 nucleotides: TGTGCCAGCAGCACTCGACAGGGAGGCTACACCTTC.

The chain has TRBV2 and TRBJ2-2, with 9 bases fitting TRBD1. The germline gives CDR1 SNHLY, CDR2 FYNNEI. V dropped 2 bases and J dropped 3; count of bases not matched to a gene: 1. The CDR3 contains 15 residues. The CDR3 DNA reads TGTGCCAGCAGTGAATGGACAGGGGACACCGGGGAGCTGTTTTTT. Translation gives CASSEWTGDTGELFF.

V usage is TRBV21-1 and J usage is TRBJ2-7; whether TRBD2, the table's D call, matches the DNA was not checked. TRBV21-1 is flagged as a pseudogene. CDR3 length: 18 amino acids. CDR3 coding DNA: TGTGCCAGCAGCTCCCCCGGGACTAGCGGGAGCGCCTCCTACGAGCAGTACTTC. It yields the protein CASSSPGTSGSASYEQYF.

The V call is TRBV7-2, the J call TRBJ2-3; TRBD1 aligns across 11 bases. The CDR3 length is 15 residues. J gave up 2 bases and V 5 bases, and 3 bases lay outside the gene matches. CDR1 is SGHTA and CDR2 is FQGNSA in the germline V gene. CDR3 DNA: TGTGCCAGCAGCCGGGACAGGGGGTACACAGATACGCAGTATTTT. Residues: CASSRDRGYTDTQYF.